This T cell receptor (beta chain) was sequenced for a study of blood T cells in healthy people across ages. With a J-beta primer mix and a sample-barcoded 5' primer, a second PCR ran about 7 to 11 cycles. TCRdb reprocessed the 5' RACE reads with MiXCR, giving one entry per CDR3 protein. Of about 570,000 distinct CDR3 sequences detected, about 26% appear once; the ten largest clones hold approximately 3.5%. V trimming: 3 bases; J trimming: 3 bases; junction bases outside the gene matches: 10. The CDR3 has 17 amino acids. Germline CDR1 MDHEN, CDR2 SYDVKM. All donors came from Russia, were Caucasian and healthy, and spanned ages roughly 6 to 95. These same records also appear under a second study, on T cells of mothers and their children.

The sequence came from a boy aged 2-15 years in good health. The V gene is TRBV28, the J gene TRBJ2-1, with TRBD2 matching 8 bases. The sample was blood. CDR3 amino acids: CASSLSGGRGHYNEQFF. DNA for the CDR3: TGTGCCAGCAGTTTGTCGGGGGGGCGAGGACACTACAATGAGCAGTTCTTC. The complete variable domain, with remaining parts taken from reference TRBV28 and TRBJ2-1, reads DVKVTQSSRYLVKRTGEKVFLECVQDMDHENMFWYRQDPGLGLRLIYFSYDVKMKEKGDIPEGYSVSREKKERFSLILESASTNQTSMYLCASSLSGGRGHYNEQFFGPGTRLTVL.